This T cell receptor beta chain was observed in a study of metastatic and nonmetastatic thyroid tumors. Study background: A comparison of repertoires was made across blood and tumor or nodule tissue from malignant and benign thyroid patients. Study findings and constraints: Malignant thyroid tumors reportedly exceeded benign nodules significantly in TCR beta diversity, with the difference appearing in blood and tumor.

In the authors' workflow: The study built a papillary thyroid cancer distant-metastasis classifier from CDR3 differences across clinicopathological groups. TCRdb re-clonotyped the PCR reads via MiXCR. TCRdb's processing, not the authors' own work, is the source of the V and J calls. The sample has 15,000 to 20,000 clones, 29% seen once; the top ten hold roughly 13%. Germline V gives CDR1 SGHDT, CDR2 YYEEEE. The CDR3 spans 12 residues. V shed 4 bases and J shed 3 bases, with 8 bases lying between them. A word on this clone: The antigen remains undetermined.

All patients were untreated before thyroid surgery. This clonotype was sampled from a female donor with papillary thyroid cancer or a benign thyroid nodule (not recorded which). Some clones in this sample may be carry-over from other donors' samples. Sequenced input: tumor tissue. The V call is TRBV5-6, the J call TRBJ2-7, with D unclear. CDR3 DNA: TGTGCCAGCAGCCTACAGAGCTACGAGCAGTACTTC. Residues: CASSLQSYEQYF.